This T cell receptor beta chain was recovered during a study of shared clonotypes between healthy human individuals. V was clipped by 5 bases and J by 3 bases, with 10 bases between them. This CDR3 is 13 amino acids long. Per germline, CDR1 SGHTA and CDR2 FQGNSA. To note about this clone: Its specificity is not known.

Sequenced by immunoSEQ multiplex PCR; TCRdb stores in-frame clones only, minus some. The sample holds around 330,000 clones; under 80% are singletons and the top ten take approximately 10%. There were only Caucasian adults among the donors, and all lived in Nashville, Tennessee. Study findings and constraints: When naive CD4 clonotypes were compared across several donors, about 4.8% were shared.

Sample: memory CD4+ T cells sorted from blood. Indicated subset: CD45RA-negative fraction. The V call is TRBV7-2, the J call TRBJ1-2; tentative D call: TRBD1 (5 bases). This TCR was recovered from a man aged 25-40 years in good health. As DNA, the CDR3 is TGTGCCAGCAGCATAGACAGTGACTATGGCTACACCTTC. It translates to CASSIDSDYGYTF.